A single sample gave rise to the 2 T cell receptor beta chains below, sequenced in a study of blood T cell repertoires in COVID-19 (dated by TCRdb to 2020 to 2022). The protocol used for the library was the immunoSEQ multiplex PCR assay. TCRdb took over this immuneACCESS table, retaining in-frame rearrangements with V and J assigned. Such tables are incomplete; in checked studies, under half of the missing clones stem from an unresolved V gene, and the remainder is unexplained. The sample table holds a few hundred thousand clones, of which about 86% were seen once. Together, the top ten hold roughly 1.8% of the sample. Sequencing was performed on peripheral blood. These receptors were obtained from a man aged 25 to 45 with active or convalescent COVID-19.

This clone was seen more than once but under ten times. The chain couples TRBV7-2 to TRBJ2-2, with TRBD1 matching 7 bases. The CDR3 is 15 amino acids. The germline CDR1 and CDR2 sequences are SGHTA and FQGNSA. The junction had 7 bases not matched to a gene; V was cut back by 5 bases and J by 4 bases. CDR3 nucleotide sequence: TGTGCCAGCAGCCCGGGACAGAAACCCACCGGGGAGCTGTTTTTT. This sequence encodes CASSPGQKPTGELFF.

The chain joins TRBV13 to TRBJ2-5, with 11 bases fitting TRBD2. The CDR3 is made up of 19 amino acids. Per the germline V gene, CDR1 is PRHDT and CDR2 is FYEKMQ (reference sequence). V was clipped by 5 bases and J by 2 bases; unmatched bases: 16. The CDR3 DNA reads TGTGCCAGCAGCAGCCGCCTGACTAGCGGGGTGTACCTACAAGAGACCCAGTACTTC. Residues: CASSSRLTSGVYLQETQYF.